A selection of T cell receptor beta chains follows, all from one sample in a study of T cells in localized non-small cell lung cancer. TCRdb's copy holds only in-frame clones and misses some; the assay was immunoSEQ multiplex PCR. This table has about 6,800 clones, roughly half appearing once. This material consisted of lymph node tissue, taken before any cancer treatment. These receptors were taken from a man aged 40 to 75 with stage I lung adenocarcinoma. CDR3s include the opening cysteine and the closing phenylalanine or tryptophan. Each record gives: V gene, J gene, CDR3 protein.

V: TRBV28; J: TRBJ1-6; CDR3: CASSGDRVSDNSPLHF
V: TRBV30; J: TRBJ2-7; CDR3: CAGDRSSYEQYF
V: TRBV28; J: TRBJ1-1; CDR3: CASSITGVGEAFF
V: TRBV5-5; J: TRBJ2-1; CDR3: CASSLTSGGVGYNEQFF
V: TRBV18; J: TRBJ2-1; CDR3: CASSSRGQSEQFF
V: TRBV18; J: TRBJ2-7; CDR3: CASSRTSYEQYF
V: TRBV11-3; J: TRBJ2-7; CDR3: CASSYLFAGLAGLEQYF
V: TRBV28; J: TRBJ2-5; CDR3: CASSLRGPQETQYF
V: TRBV28; J: TRBJ2-7; CDR3: CASSSAGTGNYEQYF
V: TRBV29-1; J: TRBJ2-6; CDR3: CSAWKAGANVLTF
V: TRBV14; J: TRBJ1-1; CDR3: CASSHRTGWNTEAFF
V: TRBV30; J: TRBJ1-2; CDR3: CAWRPTGDYGYTF
V: TRBV15; J: TRBJ2-1; CDR3: CATMEGEAYNEQFF
V: TRBV6-8; J: TRBJ2-1; CDR3: CATKPSGSLSYNEQFF
V: TRBV1; J: TRBJ2-7; CDR3: CANSQGPGDLSPYEQYF
V: TRBV15; J: TRBJ2-7; CDR3: CATSRDRGTYEQYF
V: TRBV14; J: TRBJ2-3; CDR3: CASSQKDTQYF
V: TRBV19; J: TRBJ1-3; CDR3: CASSESGGAGNTIYF
V: TRBV6-8; J: TRBJ2-1; CDR3: CASSGQGRVNEQFF
V: TRBV6-8; J: TRBJ1-2; CDR3: CASSWVNSNYGYTF